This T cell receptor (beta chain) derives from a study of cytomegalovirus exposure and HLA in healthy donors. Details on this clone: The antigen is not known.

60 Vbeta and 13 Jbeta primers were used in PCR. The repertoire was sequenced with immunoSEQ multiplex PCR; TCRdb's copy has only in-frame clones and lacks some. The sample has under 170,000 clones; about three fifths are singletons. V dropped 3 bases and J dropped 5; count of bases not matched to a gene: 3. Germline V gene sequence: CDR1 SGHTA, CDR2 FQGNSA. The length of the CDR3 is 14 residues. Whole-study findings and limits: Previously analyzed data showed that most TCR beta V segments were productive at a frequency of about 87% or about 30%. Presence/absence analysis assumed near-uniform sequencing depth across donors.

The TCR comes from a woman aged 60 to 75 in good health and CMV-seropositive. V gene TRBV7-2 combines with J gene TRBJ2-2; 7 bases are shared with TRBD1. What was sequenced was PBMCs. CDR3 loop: CASSLDRLTGELFF. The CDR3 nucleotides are TGTGCCAGCAGCTTGGACAGGCTTACCGGGGAGCTGTTTTTT.